Listed here are 15 T cell receptor beta chains from one sample, sequenced in a study of T-cell reconstitution after alpha-beta-depleted transplantation in children (TCRdb year 2016). Libraries were made using PCR. Sequenced using an Illumina HiSeq 2500. To normalize quantification of the TCRbeta repertoire, the TCR libraries were built with molecular barcoding that relied on unique molecular identifiers. TCRdb passed the public sequencing reads through fastp at Q25 and MiXCR, retaining productive beta sequences. Here each entry gathers all rows of one CDR3 protein and keeps the most common genes and DNA. In all, the sample holds fewer than 750,000 distinct CDR3 sequences, and approximately 22% of those were seen once. The ten largest make up around an eighth of the sample. This specimen's treatment or condition label, interpreted: allogeneic hematopoietic cell transplantation with graft depleted of TCRalphabeta T cells and CD19 B cells.

The specimen comprised PBMCs, mostly from graft donor cells, sampled 360 days after TCRalphabeta/CD19-depleted stem cell transplant. The source of these receptors is a boy younger than two who had a stem cell transplant for acute myeloid leukemia, so the T cells may come from the graft donor.

The gene calls are TRBV7-9 and TRBJ1-1; no clear D gene. Deletions cut 1 base from V and 0 bases from J, with 9 bases between. The CDR3 runs to 15 residues. The germline gives CDR1 SEHNR, CDR2 FQNEAQ (reference sequence). The CDR3 sequence is CASSLGAALNTEAFF. The CDR3 DNA is TGTGCCAGCAGCTTAGGTGCAGCACTGAACACTGAAGCTTTCTTT.

This clonotype came up a few times. The J gene is TRBJ2-3, the V gene TRBV12-3 or TRBV12-4; tentative D call: TRBD2 (7 bases). This CDR3 has 17 amino acids. Trimming cost V 2 bases and J 2 bases, with 17 bases left between them. CDR3 loop: CASSLSFGGGPTDTQYF. The CDR3 coding sequence is TGTGCCAGCAGTTTATCGTTTGGCGGGGGCCCCACAGATACGCAGTATTTT.

This clonotype was seen only a few times. The gene calls are TRBV7-6 and TRBJ1-2; no clear D gene. Germline CDR1 reads SGHVS; CDR2 reads FNYEAQ. This CDR3 region has 13 residues. Trimming took 1 base from V and 6 from J, leaving 9 bases between them. CDR3 DNA sequence: TGTGCCAGCAGCTTAGTAACCTGGGATGGCTACACCTTC. Its protein product is CASSLVTWDGYTF.

This clonotype was observed a handful of times. This chain connects TRBV5-1 to TRBJ2-1; D is ambiguous. V was shortened by 3 bases and J by 5 bases, with 12 bases between the two germline ends. Germline CDR1 and CDR2: SGHRS and YFSETQ. The CDR3 loop spans 14 amino acids. The CDR3 sequence is CASSSASRNNEQFF. The CDR3 region has the DNA TGCGCCAGCAGCTCAGCCTCTCGGAACAATGAGCAGTTCTTC.

The chain joins TRBV20-1 to TRBJ1-2, with TRBD1 identical over 9 bases. V shed 0 bases, J shed 4 bases, and the junction held 6 bases outside the gene matches. This CDR3 spans 15 amino acids. CDR1 is DFQATT, CDR2 SNEGSKA, per germline (reference sequence). The CDR3 sequence: CSARDRDRDLYGYTF. The DNA of the CDR3 is TGCAGTGCTAGAGATCGGGACAGGGATCTCTATGGCTACACCTTC.

This clonotype showed up many times. This chain connects TRBV12-3 or TRBV12-4 to TRBJ2-1, with 9 bases lining up with TRBD2. The CDR3 length is 15 residues. V was clipped by 6 bases and J by 4 bases; unmatched bases: 7. This chain's CDR3 is CASRETSGLYNEQFF. The CDR3 DNA follows: TGTGCCAGCAGGGAAACTAGCGGGCTTTACAATGAGCAGTTCTTC.

CDR3 coding DNA: TGTGCCAGCAGTTATCTCAGGGAGTCTGGAAACACCATATATTTT. This gives the protein CASSYLRESGNTIYF. The chain combines TRBV6-5 with TRBJ1-3, with D tentatively TRBD1 (5 bases). The CDR3 length is 15 residues. Germline CDR1 MNHEY, CDR2 SVGAGI. Trimming pared 3 bases from V and 1 base from J, leaving 10 bases between.

This clonotype was seen a handful of times. V and J are TRBV6-2 or TRBV6-3 and TRBJ2-1; D possibly corresponds to TRBD1 (6 bases). The CDR3 covers 14 residues. Looked up from germline, CDR1 is MNHEY and CDR2 is SVGEGT. V was pared by 1 base and J by 12 bases, with 16 bases between. CDR3 region: CASSYLSRGNWQFF. The DNA of the CDR3 is TGTGCCAGCAGTTACTTGAGCAGGGGAAACTGGCAGTTCTTC.

The chain is built from TRBV4-1 and TRBJ1-1, with 10 bases aligning to TRBD1. The V gene end was trimmed by 3 bases and the J gene end by 7 bases; junction bases not matched to a gene: 5. Germline V gene sequence: CDR1 MGHRA, CDR2 YSYEKL. The CDR3 has 14 residues. CDR3 protein: CASSQGQGSFEAFF. The CDR3 region has the DNA TGCGCCAGCAGCCAGGGACAGGGGAGTTTTGAAGCTTTCTTT.

This clonotype occurred many times. The chain joins TRBV2 to TRBJ2-1; 7 bases map to TRBD1. This CDR3 contains 14 residues. Germline CDR1 reads SNHLY; CDR2 reads FYNNEI. The ends lost 5 bases at V and 0 bases at J; junction bases unmatched: 1. CDR3: CASSRDSSYNEQFF. The CDR3 coding sequence is TGTGCCAGCAGTAGGGACAGCTCCTACAATGAGCAGTTCTTC.

This clonotype was found many times. The rearrangement joins TRBV4-2 to TRBJ2-3, with 12 bases aligning to TRBD2. The CDR3 sequence is 16 residues long. The junction had 6 bases not matched to a gene; V was cut back by 4 bases and J by 4 bases. The germline CDR1 and CDR2 sequences are LGHNA and YNFKEQ. The CDR3 reads CASSRQLAGGPDTQYF. The CDR3 bases are TGTGCCAGCAGCCGTCAACTAGCGGGGGGTCCAGATACGCAGTATTTT.

Remarks on this clonotype: This may stem from a read error, because a much larger clone lies one nucleotide away. This chain connects TRBV21-1 to TRBJ2-7; TRBD1, as called in the table, went unchecked against the DNA. TRBV21-1 is annotated as a pseudogene. The CDR3 spans 15 residues. The CDR3 nucleotides read TGTGCCAGCAGGACAAAATGGGACAGGTGCACACTCCAGTACTTC. Its translation: CASRTKWDRCTLQYF.

This rearrangement joins TRBV24-1 to TRBJ2-1; possible D gene TRBD1, 5 bases. Germline lookup yields CDR1 KGHDR and CDR2 SFDVKD. The CDR3 totals 16 residues. The V end was cut by 2 bases, the J end by 12 bases, with 22 bases between. DNA of the CDR3: TGTGCCACCAGTGATTCCCCCTTCGTACAGGTCTCGGGGCAGTTCTTC. Translated: CATSDSPFVQVSGQFF.

This clonotype has a count of ten or more. CDR3 DNA: TGTGCCAGCAGCCTCGTTCGAGGGAACACTGAAGCTTTCTTT. Amino acid sequence: CASSLVRGNTEAFF. The J gene is TRBJ1-1, the V gene TRBV7-2; no clear D. V was cut by 5 bases and J by 1 base, with 11 bases left in between. The CDR3 consists of 14 residues. The germline gives CDR1 SGHTA, CDR2 FQGNSA.

In its sample, this clonotype was seen a few times. The chain carries TRBV20-1 and TRBJ1-4; D ambiguous. With 3 bases removed from V and 0 bases from J, the gap between germline ends came to 5 bases. The CDR3 is 13 residues long. The germline gives CDR1 DFQATT, CDR2 SNEGSKA (reference sequence). Written as DNA, the CDR3 is TGCAGTGCTAGGAGAACAACTAATGAAAAACTGTTTTTT. Translated: CSARRTTNEKLFF.